The 19 T cell receptor beta chains below come from one sample, sequenced in a study of long-term antiretroviral therapy in people with HIV. Sequencing relied on immunoSEQ assay v3.0, run at survey level. Repertoires were generated with immunoSEQ multiplex PCR, while TCRdb's copy carries only in-frame clones and drops some. The sample includes about 28,000 clones, about 83% of them seen just once. The sequences come from unsorted PBMCs, collected 0.4 years after starting antiretroviral therapy. The receptors were sampled from a man aged 18-30 years with HIV.

This clone was detected a few times. Here the CDR3 reads CASSLTTGKQPQHF. CDR3 nucleotides: TGTGCCAGCAGCTTGACAACAGGGAAACAGCCCCAGCATTTT. V and J are TRBV5-6 and TRBJ1-5; D is possibly TRBD1 (6 bases). Germline loops: CDR1 SGHDT, CDR2 YYEEEE. The CDR3 is 14 residues long. Deletions cut 1 base from V and 7 bases from J, with 12 bases between.

The chain employs TRBV5-1 and TRBJ2-2, with D possibly being TRBD1 (6 bases). This CDR3 contains 18 residues. V was shortened by 8 bases and J by 0 bases, with 23 bases between the two germline ends. The V gene's germline CDR1 is SGHRS and CDR2 YFSETQ. CDR3 DNA: TGCGCCAGTCTACCTCAAGGGGGACGGGGCGCGAACACCGGGGAGCTGTTTTTT. It encodes CASLPQGGRGANTGELFF.

This rearrangement joins TRBV5-5 to TRBJ2-7; no clear D. CDR1 and CDR2 from the germline V gene are SGHKS and YYEKEE (reference sequence). This CDR3 has 14 amino acids. V was shortened by 5 bases and J by 6 bases, with 18 bases between the two germline ends. The CDR3 nucleotides are TGTGCCAGCAGTATTACGATGGGTCAAGGCGAGCAGTACTTC. Translated: CASSITMGQGEQYF.

The chain is built from TRBV5-1 and TRBJ1-1; D unresolved. Trimming cost V 4 bases and J 0 bases, with 7 bases left between them. This CDR3 has 13 residues. Looked up from germline, CDR1 is SGHRS and CDR2 is YFSETQ. The CDR3 loop is CASSPKLNTEAFF. For the CDR3, the DNA is TGCGCCAGCAGCCCCAAACTGAACACTGAAGCTTTCTTT.

The chain joins TRBV5-1 to TRBJ1-1; unclear D gene. V was shortened by 4 bases and J by 1 base, with 8 bases between the two germline ends. The V gene's germline CDR1 is SGHRS and CDR2 YFSETQ. This CDR3 spans 13 amino acids. The chain's CDR3 is CASSPYKNTEAFF. The CDR3 DNA follows: TGCGCCAGCAGCCCTTACAAGAACACTGAAGCTTTCTTT.

Written as DNA, the CDR3 is TGTGCCAGCAGTGACAGCTCTGCGGGCTATGGCTACACCTTC. Its protein product is CASSDSSAGYGYTF. The J gene is TRBJ1-2, the V gene TRBV6-4; D gene unclear. The V gene's germline CDR1 is MRHNA and CDR2 SNTAGT. V dropped 2 bases and J dropped 4 bases, with 11 bases sitting between them. There are 14 residues in the CDR3.

The chain carries TRBV9 and TRBJ1-3; no definite D call. This CDR3 spans 16 amino acids. Trimming left V 0 bases short and J 0 bases short, with 10 bases between. Germline CDR1 and CDR2: SGDLS and YYNGEE. CDR3 residues: CASSVGMLDSGNTIYF. As DNA, the CDR3 is TGTGCCAGCAGCGTAGGAATGTTAGACTCTGGAAACACCATATATTTT.

The chain uses TRBV7-9 and TRBJ2-1; 13 bases map to TRBD2. The V segment lost 8 bases and the J segment 8 bases; nucleotides outside the gene matches: 6. Germline loops: CDR1 SEHNR, CDR2 FQNEAQ (reference sequence). The CDR3 has 14 amino acids. In DNA, the CDR3 is TGTGCCAGCGGCGGGACTAGCGGGGTTGATGAGCAGTTCTTC. It yields the protein CASGGTSGVDEQFF.

V is TRBV9 and J is TRBJ2-4; 9 bases align to TRBD2. The CDR3 is 16 amino acids. J gave up 3 bases and V 0 bases, and 4 bases lay outside the gene matches. In germline, CDR1 is SGDLS, CDR2 YYNGEE. The DNA of the CDR3 is TGTGCCAGCAGCGTAGATGGAGCGGGGGGCAAAAACATTCAGTACTTC. Protein product: CASSVDGAGGKNIQYF.

The J gene is TRBJ2-7, the V gene TRBV27; D may be TRBD1 or TRBD2 (6 bases each). This CDR3 spans 17 amino acids. V was pared by 2 bases and J by 3 bases, with 20 bases between. The germline gives CDR1 MNHEY, CDR2 SMNVEV (reference sequence). DNA of the CDR3: TGTGCCAGCAGTTTAAGGACTCTCGGGAGCAGGGGCTACGAGCAGTACTTC. Protein: CASSLRTLGSRGYEQYF.

This clone turned up a few times. The chain is built from TRBV7-9 and TRBJ2-1; D may be TRBD1 or TRBD2 (5 bases each). This CDR3 has 15 residues. The V end lost 6 bases, the J end lost 5 bases, and 17 bases lay between the germline ends. Germline V lookup: CDR1 SEHNR, CDR2 FQNEAQ (reference sequence). The CDR3 protein is CASSSSGRWDNEQFF. The CDR3 coding sequence is TGTGCCAGCAGTTCCTCAGGGAGATGGGACAATGAGCAGTTCTTC.

This sequence joins TRBV19 and TRBJ1-1, with 7 nucleotides matching TRBD1. The V gene end was trimmed by 1 base and the J gene end by 11 bases; junction bases not matched to a gene: 7. The CDR3 runs to 13 residues. Per the germline V gene, CDR1 is LNHDA and CDR2 is SQIVND (reference sequence). CDR3 residues: CASSIGGGELAFF. The CDR3 DNA reads TGTGCCAGTAGTATAGGAGGGGGCGAGTTGGCTTTCTTT.

In its sample, this clone was seen a few times. CDR3 residues: CASSLVGAEQYF. The CDR3 nucleotides are TGTGCCAGCAGCTTGGTCGGGGCCGAGCAGTACTTC. The rearrangement joins TRBV5-4 to TRBJ2-7; D tentatively reads TRBD1 or TRBD2 (5 bases each). This CDR3 has 12 amino acids. CDR1 is SGHNT and CDR2 is YYREEE in the germline V gene (reference sequence). V lost 0 bases, J lost 6 bases, and 7 bases lay in between.

This chain uses TRBV5-1 with TRBJ2-7, with D possibly being TRBD2 (5 bases). The CDR3 spans 14 residues. Deletions cut 1 base from V and 3 bases from J, with 11 bases between. CDR1 is SGHRS, CDR2 YFSETQ, per germline. The CDR3 DNA sequence: TGCGCCAGCAGCTTGACGTCGGGAAACTACGAGCAGTACTTC. This translates into CASSLTSGNYEQYF.

J is TRBJ2-2 and V is TRBV7-3, with 13 bases aligning to TRBD2. The V segment lost 5 bases and the J segment 5 bases; nucleotides outside the gene matches: 17. This CDR3 spans 20 amino acids. CDR1 and CDR2 from the germline V gene are SGHTA and FQGTGA. DNA of the CDR3: TGTGCCAGCAGCCAATTCCCTGGACTAGCGGGAGACCTTGCAACCGGGGAGCTGTTTTTT. This sequence encodes CASSQFPGLAGDLATGELFF.

V usage is TRBV7-6 and J usage is TRBJ2-7, with 7 bases matching TRBD2. This CDR3 contains 14 residues. Germline CDR1 reads SGHVS; CDR2 reads FNYEAQ. Unmatched junction bases numbered 9, after V lost 5 bases and J lost 5 bases. The DNA for the CDR3 is TGTGCCAGCAGCCCGTCCCGGGGAGGGGACGAGCAGTACTTC. Its protein product is CASSPSRGGDEQYF.

The chain links TRBV5-4 to TRBJ1-2; D may be TRBD1 (5 bases). Trimming pared 4 bases from V and 13 bases from J, leaving 23 bases between. Germline CDR1 SGHNT, CDR2 YYREEE (reference sequence). CDR3 length equals 14 residues. The CDR3 reads CASSGEWDGGGITF. CDR3 bases: TGTGCCAGCAGCGGAGAATGGGACGGTGGAGGTATCACCTTC. Filled out from reference TRBV5-4 and TRBJ1-2, the complete variable domain reads ETGVTQSPTHLIKTRGQQVTLRCSSQSGHNTVSWYQQALGQGPQFIFQYYREEENGRGNFPPRFSGLQFPNYSSELNVNALELDDSALYLCASSGEWDGGGITFGSGTRLTVV.

The V gene is TRBV9, the J gene TRBJ1-5; a possible D gene is TRBD1 (6 bases). Germline V CDR1 and CDR2: SGDLS, YYNGEE. The CDR3 totals 15 residues. The V and J ends lost 2 bases and 3 bases respectively, with 12 bases between them. The CDR3 here is CASSVGHGLNQPQHF. CDR3 sequence (DNA): TGTGCCAGCAGCGTGGGACACGGACTCAATCAGCCCCAGCATTTT.

This chain links TRBV6-5 with TRBJ2-7; 9 bases agree with TRBD2. The CDR3 sequence is 16 residues long. Per the germline V gene, CDR1 is MNHEY and CDR2 is SVGAGI. V shed 2 bases, J shed 6 bases, and the junction held 11 bases outside the gene matches. CDR3 amino acids: CASSYGGRAQVSEQYF. The CDR3 DNA reads as TGTGCCAGCAGTTACGGCGGGAGGGCCCAAGTTTCCGAGCAGTACTTC.